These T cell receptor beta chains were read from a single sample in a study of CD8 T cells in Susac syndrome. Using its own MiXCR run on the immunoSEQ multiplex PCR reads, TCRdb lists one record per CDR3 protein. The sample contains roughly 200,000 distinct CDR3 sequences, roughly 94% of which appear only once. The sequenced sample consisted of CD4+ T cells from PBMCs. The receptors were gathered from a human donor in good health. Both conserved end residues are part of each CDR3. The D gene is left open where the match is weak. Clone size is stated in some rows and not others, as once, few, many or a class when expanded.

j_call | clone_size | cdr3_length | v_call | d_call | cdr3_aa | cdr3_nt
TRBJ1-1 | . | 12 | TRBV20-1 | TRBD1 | CSAWTGGTEAFF | TGCAGTGCTTGGACAGGGGGCACTGAAGCTTTCTTT
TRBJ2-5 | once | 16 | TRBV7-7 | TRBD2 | CASSRHLAANQETQYF | TGTGCTAGCAGCCGTCATCTAGCGGCTAACCAAGAGACCCAGTACTTC
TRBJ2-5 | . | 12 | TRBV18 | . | CASSRRVETQYF | TGTGCCAGCTCACGCAGGGTAGAGACCCAGTACTTC
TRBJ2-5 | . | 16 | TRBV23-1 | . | CASSHRPGPGAETQYF | TGCGCCAGCAGTCATCGGCCAGGGCCCGGGGCGGAGACCCAGTACTTC
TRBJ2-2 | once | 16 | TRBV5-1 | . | CASSLESRTNTGELFF | TGCGCCAGCAGCTTGGAGAGTCGAACGAACACCGGGGAGCTGTTTTTT
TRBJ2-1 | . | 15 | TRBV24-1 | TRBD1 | CATSVARGPPNEQFF | TGTGCCACCAGTGTGGCAAGGGGGCCCCCCAATGAGCAGTTCTTC
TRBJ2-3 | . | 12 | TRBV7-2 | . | CASSLVGNTQYF | TGTGCCAGCAGCTTAGTCGGGAATACGCAGTATTTT
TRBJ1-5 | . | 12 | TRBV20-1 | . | CSALGGNQPQHF | TGCAGTGCTTTGGGGGGTAATCAGCCCCAGCATTTT
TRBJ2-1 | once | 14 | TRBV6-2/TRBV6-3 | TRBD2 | CASSYGGSRVEQFF | TGTGCCAGCAGTTACGGCGGGAGCCGTGTTGAGCAGTTCTTC
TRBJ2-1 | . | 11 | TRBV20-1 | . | CSAEGRDEQFF | TGCAGTGCGGAAGGCAGGGATGAGCAGTTCTTC
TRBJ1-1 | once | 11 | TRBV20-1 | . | CTAGTVTEAFF | TGCACAGCTGGGACGGTCACTGAAGCTTTCTTT
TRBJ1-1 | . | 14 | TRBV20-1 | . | CSARDRQLGTEAFF | TGCAGTGCTAGAGATCGACAGTTAGGGACTGAAGCTTTCTTT
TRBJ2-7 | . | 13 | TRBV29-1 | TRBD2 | CSVGLAGGSEQYF | TGCAGCGTGGGACTAGCGGGAGGATCCGAGCAGTACTTC
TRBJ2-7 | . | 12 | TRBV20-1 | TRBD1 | CSAADRAYEQYF | TGCAGTGCTGCAGACAGGGCCTACGAGCAGTACTTC
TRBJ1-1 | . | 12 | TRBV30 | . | CAWTPGNTEAFF | TGTGCCTGGACTCCAGGGAACACTGAAGCTTTCTTT
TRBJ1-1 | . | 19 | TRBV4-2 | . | CASSQGVTRWNRAYTEAFF | TGTGCCAGCAGCCAAGGAGTGACTCGTTGGAACAGGGCCTACACTGAAGCTTTCTTT
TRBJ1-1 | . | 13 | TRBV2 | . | CASSSRGGAEAFF | TGTGCCAGCAGTTCAAGGGGGGGAGCTGAAGCTTTCTTT
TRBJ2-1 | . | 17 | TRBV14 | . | CASSPGRFGRTYNEQFF | TGTGCCAGCAGCCCCGGACGGTTCGGCAGGACCTACAATGAGCAGTTCTTC
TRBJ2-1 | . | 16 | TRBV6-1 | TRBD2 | CASRTGLAAAYNEQFF | TGTGCCAGCAGGACGGGACTAGCGGCAGCCTACAATGAGCAGTTCTTC
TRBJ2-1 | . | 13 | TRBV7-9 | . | CASSRDSSNEQFF | TGTGCCAGCAGCCGCGACAGCTCAAATGAGCAGTTCTTC
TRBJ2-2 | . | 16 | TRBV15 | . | CATSRDPMGAAGELFF | TGTGCCACCAGCAGAGACCCGATGGGGGCGGCCGGGGAGCTGTTTTTT
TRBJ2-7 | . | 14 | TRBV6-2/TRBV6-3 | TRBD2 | CATQLAGGSYEQYF | TGTGCCACACAACTAGCGGGTGGCTCCTACGAGCAGTACTTC
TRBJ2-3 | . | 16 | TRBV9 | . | CASSVAGQTSTDTQYF | TGTGCCAGCAGCGTAGCTGGACAGACTAGCACAGATACGCAGTATTTT
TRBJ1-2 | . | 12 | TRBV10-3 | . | CAIRQGDYGYTF | TGTGCCATCAGACAGGGTGACTATGGCTACACCTTC
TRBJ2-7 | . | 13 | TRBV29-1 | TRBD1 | CSAWDRTTYEQYF | TGCAGCGCCTGGGACAGAACAACCTACGAGCAGTACTTC
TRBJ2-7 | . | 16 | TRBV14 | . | CASSQDRVGVFDEQYF | TGTGCCAGCAGCCAAGATCGAGTGGGAGTCTTTGACGAGCAGTACTTC
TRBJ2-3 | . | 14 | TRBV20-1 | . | CSAGPAGRTDTQYF | TGCAGTGCCGGCCCCGCGGGACGCACAGATACGCAGTATTTT
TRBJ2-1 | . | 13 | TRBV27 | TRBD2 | CASSLREGDEQFF | TGTGCCAGCAGTTTGCGGGAGGGAGATGAGCAGTTCTTC
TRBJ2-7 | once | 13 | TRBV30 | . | CASSSGSTYEQYF | TGTGCCTCCTCCAGTGGGAGCACCTACGAGCAGTACTTC
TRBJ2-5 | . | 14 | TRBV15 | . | CATSRGRAGETQYF | TGTGCCACCAGCAGAGGGAGGGCCGGAGAGACCCAGTACTTC
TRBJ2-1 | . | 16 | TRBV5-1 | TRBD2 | CASSLGLAGVYNEQFF | TGCGCCAGCAGCTTGGGGCTAGCGGGAGTCTACAATGAGCAGTTCTTC